Each of the 20 T cell receptor beta chains below was sequenced from the same sample in a study of cytomegalovirus exposure and HLA in healthy donors. Both 60 Vbeta primers and 13 Jbeta primers went into the PCR. TCRdb's copy holds only in-frame clones and misses some; the assay was immunoSEQ multiplex PCR. The sample includes under 150,000 clones, 55% to 75% seen only once; the top ten take 1.5% to 2%. The source material was PBMCs. The origin of the receptors is a young man in good health and CMV-seropositive.

J is TRBJ2-5 and V is TRBV7-6; no definite D call. There are 11 residues in the CDR3. The V gene lost 5 bases and the J gene lost 2 bases, with 3 bases spanning the gap. The V gene's germline CDR1 is SGHVS and CDR2 FNYEAQ. The CDR3 reads CASSIQETQYF. The CDR3 region has the DNA TGTGCCAGCAGCATACAAGAGACCCAGTACTTC.

The chain joins TRBV19 to TRBJ2-7; tentative D call: TRBD1 (6 bases). Trimming pared 6 bases from V and 2 bases from J, leaving 14 bases between. The CDR3 extends over 14 amino acids. Germline CDR1 reads LNHDA; CDR2 reads SQIVND (reference sequence). Here the CDR3 reads CASRPRGSTYEQYF. CDR3 nucleotides: TGTGCCAGTAGACCAAGGGGGTCTACCTACGAGCAGTACTTC.

This clone was seen just once. CDR3: CASSLGGQSNTEAFF. DNA of the CDR3: TGCGCCAGCAGCTTGGGAGGACAGTCGAACACTGAAGCTTTCTTT. The chain combines TRBV5-1 with TRBJ1-1, with D possibly TRBD1 on 6 matching bases. Trimming removed 0 bases at V and 1 base at J, with 10 bases between. The CDR3 length is 15 residues. Germline CDR1 and CDR2: SGHRS and YFSETQ.

This CDR3 is CASSLVQTFSSYNEQFF. For the CDR3, the DNA is TGTGCCAGCAGCTTGGTCCAGACTTTTAGCTCCTACAATGAGCAGTTCTTC. This sequence joins TRBV5-5 and TRBJ2-1, with D unclear. The CDR3 length is 17 residues. Trimming took 0 bases from V and 0 from J, leaving 13 bases between them. Germline-derived CDR1 and CDR2 are SGHKS and YYEKEE (reference sequence).

CDR3 residues: CASSLGGATDTQYF. DNA of the CDR3: TGCGCCAGCAGCTTGGGGGGAGCCACAGATACGCAGTATTTT. The chain recombines TRBV5-1 with TRBJ2-3; D might be TRBD2 (5 bases). The CDR3 has 14 amino acids. Germline assignment: CDR1 SGHRS and CDR2 YFSETQ. Trimming took off 0 bases at V and 2 bases at J, with 7 bases between the two ends.

A few counts support this clone. The V and J genes are TRBV10-2 and TRBJ2-7; TRBD1 matches 7 bases. Germline loops: CDR1 WSHSY, CDR2 SAAADI. The J segment lost 2 bases and the V segment lost 6 bases, leaving 4 bases of the junction unmatched. The CDR3 consists of 13 residues. CDR3 in amino acids: CASRPGQPYEQYF. In DNA form, the CDR3 reads TGCGCCAGCAGACCGGGACAGCCCTACGAGCAGTACTTC.

The rearrangement joins TRBV15 to TRBJ1-4, with 10 bases lining up with TRBD1. The J segment lost 4 bases and the V segment lost 3 bases, leaving 11 bases of the junction unmatched. CDR1 is LNHNV and CDR2 is YYDKDF in the germline V gene (reference sequence). The CDR3 is made up of 18 amino acids. Here the CDR3 reads CATSRAPRTGGYNEKLFF. As DNA, the CDR3 is TGTGCCACCAGCAGGGCACCCAGGACAGGGGGATATAATGAAAAACTGTTTTTT.

The chain joins TRBV7-9 to TRBJ2-7; TRBD1 is a possible D gene (5 bases). Trimming removed 4 bases from V and 2 bases from J, with 15 bases in between. Germline values: CDR1 SEHNR, CDR2 FQNEAQ (reference sequence). The CDR3 runs to 15 residues. The CDR3 coding sequence is TGTGCCAGCAGCTCGGCGACAGAATCGACCTACGAGCAGTACTTC. This sequence encodes CASSSATESTYEQYF.

This chain uses TRBV9 with TRBJ2-1, with 8 bases lining up with TRBD2. From germline, CDR1 is SGDLS and CDR2 YYNGEE. V lost 2 bases and J lost 5; bases outside the gene matches: 6. This CDR3 has 15 residues. CDR3 in amino acids: CASSVDGRADNEQFF. The CDR3 nucleotides read TGTGCCAGCAGCGTGGACGGGAGGGCCGACAATGAGCAGTTCTTC. Based on the CDR3 plus reference TRBV9 and TRBJ2-1, the full variable domain is DSGVTQTPKHLITATGQRVTLRCSPRSGDLSVYWYQQSLDQGLQFLIQYYNGEERAKGNILERFSAQQFPDLHSELNLSSLELGDSALYFCASSVDGRADNEQFFGPGTRLTVL.

V is TRBV4-2 and J is TRBJ1-2; no clear D. The V gene's germline CDR1 is LGHNA and CDR2 YNFKEQ. V was shortened by 3 bases and J by 8 bases, with 19 bases between the two germline ends. This CDR3 region has 15 residues. CDR3 DNA sequence: TGTGCCAGCAGCCACAAAAGGGCAGGCAGCGGGGGCTACACCTTC. It codes for CASSHKRAGSGGYTF.

This clone was detected a few times. The rearrangement joins TRBV5-1 to TRBJ1-1; TRBD1 might be the D (6 bases). Germline V gene sequence: CDR1 SGHRS, CDR2 YFSETQ. The CDR3 has 15 residues. V lost 4 bases, J lost 4 bases, and 17 bases lay in between. DNA of the CDR3: TGCGCCAGCAGCCCTACCCCCACAGGGATCACTGAAGCTTTCTTT. It yields the protein CASSPTPTGITEAFF.

This clone was counted a few times. The chain is built from TRBV30 and TRBJ1-2; D gene uncertain. CDR1 is GTSNPN, CDR2 SVGIG, per germline (reference sequence). Trimming cost V 2 bases and J 3 bases, with 13 bases left between them. The CDR3 runs 14 residues. The CDR3 nucleotides read TGTGCCTGGAGTCCGGTGGGAGTTGACTATGGCTACACCTTC. Translating gives CAWSPVGVDYGYTF.

Of note for this clone: One end of the junction is discordant with germline, which a read error may explain. The V gene is TRBV7-7, the J gene TRBJ2-3; TRBD2 is a possible D gene (5 bases). The CDR3 loop spans 14 amino acids. Germline CDR1 SSHAT, CDR2 FNYEAQ (reference sequence). The CDR3 protein is CASSPGLGTDTQYF. In nucleotides, the CDR3 is TGTGCTAGCAGCCCTGGACTCGGCACAGATACGCAGTATTTT.

The rearrangement joins TRBV6-6 to TRBJ1-1; a weak D match, TRBD1 (6 bases). The germline CDR1 and CDR2 sequences are MNHNY and SVGAGI (reference sequence). The V end was cut by 4 bases, the J end by 3 bases, with 15 bases between. The CDR3 spans 15 residues. The CDR3: CASSSVQGADTEAFF. The CDR3 bases are TGTGCCAGCAGTTCCGTACAGGGAGCGGACACTGAAGCTTTCTTT.

This sequence joins TRBV29-1 and TRBJ2-1; 7 bases align to TRBD2. This CDR3 has 15 residues. Trimming removed 3 bases from V and 1 base from J; junction bases left unmatched: 6. In germline, CDR1 is SQVTM, CDR2 ANQGSEA. The chain's CDR3 is CSVEIWGGSYNEQFF. The CDR3 DNA is TGCAGCGTTGAGATATGGGGGGGATCCTACAATGAGCAGTTCTTC.

V and J are TRBV5-1 and TRBJ1-2; no firm D call. The CDR3 extends over 15 amino acids. Germline CDR1 and CDR2: SGHRS and YFSETQ. V shed 1 base and J shed 5 bases, with 15 bases lying between them. The CDR3 sequence is CASSLKQQDYYGYTF. CDR3 nucleotides: TGCGCCAGCAGCTTGAAGCAGCAGGACTATTATGGCTACACCTTC.

This clone was seen a few times. The rearrangement links TRBV19 to TRBJ2-7; 7 positions agree with TRBD1. CDR1 and CDR2 (germline): LNHDA, SQIVND (reference sequence). The trim removed 7 bases at V and 2 bases at J, leaving 5 bases unmatched. This CDR3 has 13 residues. CDR3 in amino acids: CASKDRRPYEQYF. The CDR3 region has the DNA TGTGCCAGTAAGGACAGGCGGCCCTACGAGCAGTACTTC.

The rearrangement uses TRBV9 and TRBJ2-7; 7 nucleotides match TRBD2. CDR1 and CDR2 (germline): SGDLS, YYNGEE. The junction had 7 bases not matched to a gene; V was cut back by 4 bases and J by 6 bases. The CDR3 length is 13 residues. The CDR3 is CASSPRGGVEQYF. The DNA of the CDR3 is TGTGCCAGCAGCCCGCGGGGAGGGGTCGAGCAGTACTTC.

The chain uses TRBV5-4 and TRBJ2-3; 7 bases agree with TRBD2. Germline V gene data show CDR1 as SGHNT and CDR2 as YYREEE (reference sequence). Trimming at V came to 2 bases and at J to 10 bases, leaving 19 bases not matched to a gene. This CDR3 spans 17 amino acids. This CDR3 is CASSFSPSREARGAQYF. In DNA form, the CDR3 reads TGTGCCAGCAGCTTTTCCCCGAGCCGGGAGGCCCGGGGCGCGCAGTATTTT. The full variable domain, its missing parts supplied by reference TRBV5-4 and TRBJ2-3, is ETGVTQSPTHLIKTRGQQVTLRCSSQSGHNTVSWYQQALGQGPQFIFQYYREEENGRGNFPPRFSGLQFPNYSSELNVNALELDDSALYLCASSFSPSREARGAQYFGPGTRLTVL.

The rearrangement links TRBV6-5 to TRBJ2-7; a weak D match, TRBD2 (5 bases). CDR1 and CDR2 (germline): MNHEY, SVGAGI. The CDR3 is 14 residues long. With 9 bases removed from V and 0 bases from J, the gap between germline ends came to 15 bases. CDR3 nucleotide sequence: TGTGCCAGTACTCGGGATTTCAGCTCCTACGAGCAGTACTTC. Its translation is CASTRDFSSYEQYF.